These T cell receptor beta chains were read from a single sample in a study of blood T cell repertoires in COVID-19. Sequenced by immunoSEQ multiplex PCR; TCRdb stores in-frame clones only, minus some. Among some 32,000 clones, roughly 84% were seen once, and the ten largest hold over 11%. Sequencing input: peripheral blood. The receptor source for this set is a man in his 60s with active COVID-19. The conserved cysteine and the conserved F or W are not part of the CDR3 here.

V gene	J gene	CDR3 protein
TRBV6-5	TRBJ2-1	ASRRGGAWWDEQF
TRBV19	TRBJ2-2	ASRVGTSGGRANTGELF
TRBV7-6	TRBJ2-2	ASSSSGGRGGELF
TRBV19	TRBJ2-7	ASSINQTYEQY
TRBV5-1	TRBJ2-1	ASSFLAGSNNEQF
TRBV13	TRBJ2-1	ASSLEQPHYNEQF
TRBV12-5	TRBJ2-2	ASGFSGELF
TRBV4-1	TRBJ1-3	ASSPNLRFSGNTIY
TRBV4-3	TRBJ2-7	ASSQDPRGEQY
TRBV5-4	TRBJ2-1	ASSLAGGRVRDEQF
TRBV19	TRBJ2-7	ASSQGSSYEQY
TRBV5-1	TRBJ2-5	ASSGGGSRETQY
TRBV5-4	TRBJ2-7	ASSLTDEQY
TRBV6-5	TRBJ1-4	ASSYLANEKLF
TRBV6-2/TRBV6-3	TRBJ2-7	ASSYGAGRILEQY
TRBV18	TRBJ2-4	ASSPYASGPGADIQY
TRBV5-1	TRBJ2-3	ASRRQGSADTQY